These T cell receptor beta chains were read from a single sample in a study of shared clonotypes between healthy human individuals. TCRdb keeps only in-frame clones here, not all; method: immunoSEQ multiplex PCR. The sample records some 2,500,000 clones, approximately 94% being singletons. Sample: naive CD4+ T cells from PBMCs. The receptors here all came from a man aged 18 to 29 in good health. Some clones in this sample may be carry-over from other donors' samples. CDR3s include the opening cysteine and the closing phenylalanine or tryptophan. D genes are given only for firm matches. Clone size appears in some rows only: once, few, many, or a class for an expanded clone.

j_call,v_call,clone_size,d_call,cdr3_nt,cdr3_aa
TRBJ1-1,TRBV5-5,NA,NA,TGTGCCAGCAGCTTGTTCTGGGCCCAAATGAACACTGAAGCTTTCTTT,CASSLFWAQMNTEAFF
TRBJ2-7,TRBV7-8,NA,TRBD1,TGTGCCAGCAACCCCGGACAGGCTGTCTACGAGCAGTACTTC,CASNPGQAVYEQYF
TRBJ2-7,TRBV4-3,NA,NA,TGCGCCAGCAGCCGCCTGATCGCAAGGGACGGAACCTCCTACGAGCAGTACTTC,CASSRLIARDGTSYEQYF
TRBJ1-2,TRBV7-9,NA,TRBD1,TGTGCTAGCAGCTTAGGGTCGGCAGGGGGCGAGGATGGCTACACCTTC,CASSLGSAGGEDGYTF
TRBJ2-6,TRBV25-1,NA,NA,TGTGCCAGCATGGGGGCTGGGGCCAACGTCCTGACTTTC,CASMGAGANVLTF
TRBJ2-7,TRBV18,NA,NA,TGTGCCAGCTCACCACCAGGGGGGGAGTACTTC,CASSPPGGEYF
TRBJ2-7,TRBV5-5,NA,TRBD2,TGTGCCAGCATCGGACTAGCGGGGAACTACGAGCAGTACTTC,CASIGLAGNYEQYF
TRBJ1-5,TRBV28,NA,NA,TGTGCCAGCCAGACCCCGGGGCCCGGGCGACAGCCCCAGCATTTT,CASQTPGPGRQPQHF
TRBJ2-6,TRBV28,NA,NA,TGTGCCAGCAGCTCCGGGGCCTTTGGGGCCAACGTCCTGACTTTC,CASSSGAFGANVLTF
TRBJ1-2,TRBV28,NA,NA,TGTGCCAGCAGTTCCGCCTCAGGGTACTATGGCTACACCTTC,CASSSASGYYGYTF
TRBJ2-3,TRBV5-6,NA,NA,TGTGCCAGCAGCTCCCCGGGGGGCGGCATAAATGCGCAGTATTTT,CASSSPGGGINAQYF
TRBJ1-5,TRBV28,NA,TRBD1,TGTGCCAGCAGTTCGCGGACAGGGTGGGATCAGCCCCAGCATTTT,CASSSRTGWDQPQHF
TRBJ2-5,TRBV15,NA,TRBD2,TGTGCCACCAGCAGAAGACTAGCGGGAATTCGACAGGAGACCCAGTACTTC,CATSRRLAGIRQETQYF
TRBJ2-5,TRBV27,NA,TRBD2,TGTGCCAGCGGTCATAGCGGGAGGGCCAGGGAGGAGACCCAGTACTTC,CASGHSGRAREETQYF
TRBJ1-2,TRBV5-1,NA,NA,TGCGCCAGCAGCTTGGCCGAGGCAGGGATTAACTATGGCTACACCTTC,CASSLAEAGINYGYTF
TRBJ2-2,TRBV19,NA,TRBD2,TGTGCCAGTAGCACGGGACTAGCGGGAGACACCGGGGAGCTGTTTTTT,CASSTGLAGDTGELFF
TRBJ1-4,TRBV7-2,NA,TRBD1,TGTGCCAGCAGCTTAGACAGGGGGAATGAAAAACTGTTTTTT,CASSLDRGNEKLFF
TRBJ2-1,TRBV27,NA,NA,TGTGCCAGCAGTTTCTACATCGGAAATGAGCAGTTCTTC,CASSFYIGNEQFF
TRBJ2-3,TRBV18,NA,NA,TGTGCCAGCTCTCTATACCTGGGAGGCGTTGCAGATACGCAGTATTTT,CASSLYLGGVADTQYF
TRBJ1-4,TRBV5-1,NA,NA,TGCGCCAGCAGCTTGGGTGTCGGGTCGACTAATGAAAAACTGTTTTTT,CASSLGVGSTNEKLFF
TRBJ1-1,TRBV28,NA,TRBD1,TGTGCCAGCAGTGGACGACAGGGAGTCGGTGAAGCTTTCTTT,CASSGRQGVGEAFF
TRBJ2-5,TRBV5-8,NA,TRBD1,TGTGCCAGCAGCATCGGCTACTCCGGGACAGGGGATGGGGCCCAGTACTTC,CASSIGYSGTGDGAQYF
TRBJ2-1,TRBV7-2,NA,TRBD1,TGTGCCAGCAGCCGCCGAGGGACAGGGGGCAATGAGCAGTTCTTC,CASSRRGTGGNEQFF
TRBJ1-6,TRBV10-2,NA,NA,TGCGCCAGCTTCGTCGGCCTAAATTCACCCCTCCACTTT,CASFVGLNSPLHF
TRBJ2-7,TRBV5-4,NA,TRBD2,TGTGCCAGCAGTCCTCCGGGACTAGCGGGAGAGCAGTACTTC,CASSPPGLAGEQYF
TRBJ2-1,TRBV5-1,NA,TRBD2,TGCGCCAGCAGCTTGGCCATCGGACTAGCCCTTGAGCAGTTCTTC,CASSLAIGLALEQFF
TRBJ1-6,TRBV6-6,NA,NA,TGTGCCATCGCGACTAGGGGGGATAATTCACCCCTCCACTTT,CAIATRGDNSPLHF
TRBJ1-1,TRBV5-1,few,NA,TGCGCCAGCAGCTCACAGGGAGGGGACACTGAAGCTTTCTTT,CASSSQGGDTEAFF
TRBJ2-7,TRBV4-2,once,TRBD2,TGTGCCAGCAGCCGAGGGACTAGCGGAGTTTACGAGCAGTACTTC,CASSRGTSGVYEQYF
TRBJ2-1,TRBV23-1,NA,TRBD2,TGCGCCAGCAGTCAATCCCCCGGACTAGCGGGTTTTTACAGGTCCTACAATGAGCAGTTCTTC,CASSQSPGLAGFYRSYNEQFF
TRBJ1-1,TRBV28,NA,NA,TGTGCCAGCAGTGGACCCCCTTTTACTGAAGCTTTCTTT,CASSGPPFTEAFF
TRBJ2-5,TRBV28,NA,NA,TGTGCCAGCAGTTTCGCGGGGCGAGAGACCCAGTACTTC,CASSFAGRETQYF
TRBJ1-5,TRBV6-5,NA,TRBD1,TGTGCCAGCAAGTTAAACAGGGGGCGAGATCAGCCCCAGCATTTT,CASKLNRGRDQPQHF
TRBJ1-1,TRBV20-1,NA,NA,TGCAGTGCTAGGTGGGACGGGGCTTTCTTT,CSARWDGAFF
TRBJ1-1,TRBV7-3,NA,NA,TGTGCCAGCAGGGGCGAGGATACTGAAGCTTTCTTT,CASRGEDTEAFF
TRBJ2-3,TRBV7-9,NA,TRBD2,TGTGCCAGCAGTCTAGCGGGAGGGCACACAGATACGCAGTATTTT,CASSLAGGHTDTQYF
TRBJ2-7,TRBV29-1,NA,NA,TGCAGCGTTGAAGATCAGGGCTACGAGCAGTACTTC,CSVEDQGYEQYF
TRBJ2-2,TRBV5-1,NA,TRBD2,TGCGCCAGCAGCTCTTTAGCGGGAGATCTGGGTACCGGGGAGCTGTTTTTT,CASSSLAGDLGTGELFF
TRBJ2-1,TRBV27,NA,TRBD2,TGTGCCAGCAGTTTTTGGAAGCGGGAGGGCCACCCGGGTGAGCAGTTCTTC,CASSFWKREGHPGEQFF
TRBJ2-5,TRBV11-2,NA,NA,TGTGCCAGCAGCCCCACCCTTAGCGTCCGGTGGGAGACCCAGTACTTC,CASSPTLSVRWETQYF
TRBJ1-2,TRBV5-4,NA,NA,TGTGCCAGCAGCAGTCGTCGGGAGATCTATGGCTACACCTTC,CASSSRREIYGYTF
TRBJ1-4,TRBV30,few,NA,TGTGCCTGGAGCGGCCCGAGTTTCGGTAAAGAACTGTTTTTT,CAWSGPSFGKELFF
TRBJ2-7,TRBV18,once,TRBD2,TGTGCCAGCTCACCACCCACTAGCGGAACATGGGAGCAGTACTTC,CASSPPTSGTWEQYF
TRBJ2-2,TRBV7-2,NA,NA,TGTGCCAGCAGCCCTCGACCGAACACCGGGGAGCTGTTTTTT,CASSPRPNTGELFF
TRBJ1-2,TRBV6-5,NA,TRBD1,TGTGCCAGCAGAACCGGACAGGCCTTTGGGGGCTACACCTTC,CASRTGQAFGGYTF
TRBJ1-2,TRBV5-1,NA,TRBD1,TGCGCCAGCAGCAAGGGACAGGGGATCGATGGCTACACCTTC,CASSKGQGIDGYTF
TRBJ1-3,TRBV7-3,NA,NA,TGTGCCAGCAGCTTAGAATGGGGAAACACCATATATTTT,CASSLEWGNTIYF
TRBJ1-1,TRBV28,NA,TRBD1,TGTGCCGCAAAGACAGGGGGTGTAACTGAAGCTTTCTTT,CAAKTGGVTEAFF
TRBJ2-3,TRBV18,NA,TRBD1,TGTGCCAGCTCACCACAGACAGGGCGGGCAGATACGCAGTATTTT,CASSPQTGRADTQYF
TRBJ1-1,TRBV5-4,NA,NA,TGTGCCAGCAGCGTGCGAGTTAGGAACACTGAAGCTTTCTTT,CASSVRVRNTEAFF
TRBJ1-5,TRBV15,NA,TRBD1,TGTGCCACCAGCAGGGGGGGACAGAGGAATCAGCCCCAGCATTTT,CATSRGGQRNQPQHF
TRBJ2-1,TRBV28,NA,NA,TGTGCCAGCAGTTTATGGCTAGCGAACAATGAGCAGTTCTTC,CASSLWLANNEQFF
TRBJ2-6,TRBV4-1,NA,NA,TGCGCCAGCAGCCAGGGGGCAGGAATGACCGACTCTGGGGCCAACGTCCTGACTTTC,CASSQGAGMTDSGANVLTF
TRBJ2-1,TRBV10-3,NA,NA,TGTGCCATCAGCCCTCCGGGGGCGGGAAGCTCCTACAATGAGCAGTTCTTC,CAISPPGAGSSYNEQFF
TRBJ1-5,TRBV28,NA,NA,TGTGCCAGCAGTTTAGTAGGGGGGAGCAATCAGCCCCAGCATTTT,CASSLVGGSNQPQHF
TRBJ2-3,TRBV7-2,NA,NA,TGTGCCAGCAGCTTAGCGGTAGGGACAGATACGCAGTATTTT,CASSLAVGTDTQYF
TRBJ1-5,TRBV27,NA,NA,TGTGCCAGCAGTTTAATCCATAGCAATCAGCCCCAGCATTTT,CASSLIHSNQPQHF
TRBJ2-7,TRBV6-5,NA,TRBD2,TGTGCCAGCAGTTTAGGGTCGGGGGGAAGCTACGAGCAGTACTTC,CASSLGSGGSYEQYF
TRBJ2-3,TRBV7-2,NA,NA,TGTGCCAGCAGCTTAGTCGGGTGGACTACAGATACGCAGTATTTT,CASSLVGWTTDTQYF